This is a list of T cell receptor beta chains from one sample in a study of beta chain features in type 1 diabetes. Only in-frame clones appear in the TCRdb table, and some are missing; sequencing was by immunoSEQ multiplex PCR. This table holds 95,000 to 150,000 clones, 17% found once. Sequenced sample: central memory CD4+ T cells from blood. The origin of the receptors is a man aged 18 to 29 with type 1 diabetes. The CDR3 runs from the conserved cysteine through the conserved F or W. The D gene is left open where the match is weak. Only some rows state a clone size, as once, few, many or a class for expanded clones.

d_gene: .; len: 13; abundance: .; v_gene: TRBV6-1; j_gene: TRBJ1-1; CDR3aa: CASSVTLNTEAFF; CDR3nt: TGTGCCAGCAGCGTGACCTTGAACACTGAAGCTTTCTTT
d_gene: .; len: 12; abundance: few; v_gene: TRBV30; j_gene: TRBJ2-7; CDR3aa: CAWSVSPYEQYF; CDR3nt: TGTGCCTGGAGTGTATCTCCCTACGAGCAGTACTTC
d_gene: TRBD2; len: 13; abundance: .; v_gene: TRBV6-5; j_gene: TRBJ2-5; CDR3aa: CASSYREGETQYF; CDR3nt: TGTGCCAGCAGTTACCGGGAGGGAGAGACCCAGTACTTC
d_gene: TRBD2; len: 19; abundance: .; v_gene: TRBV2; j_gene: TRBJ2-3; CDR3aa: CASSDSGLAGGPSTDTQYF; CDR3nt: TGTGCCAGCAGTGACTCGGGACTAGCGGGGGGCCCTAGCACAGATACGCAGTATTTT
d_gene: .; len: 14; abundance: .; v_gene: TRBV5-1; j_gene: TRBJ1-2; CDR3aa: CASAPGPPNYGYTF; CDR3nt: TGCGCCAGCGCCCCGGGACCACCGAACTATGGCTACACCTTC
d_gene: TRBD1; len: 16; abundance: few; v_gene: TRBV25-1; j_gene: TRBJ2-5; CDR3aa: CASSESPRDSRETQYF; CDR3nt: TGTGCCAGCAGTGAATCCCCCCGGGACAGCAGAGAGACCCAGTACTTC
d_gene: .; len: 15; abundance: few; v_gene: TRBV10-3; j_gene: TRBJ1-2; CDR3aa: CAISESLGTNYGYTF; CDR3nt: TGTGCCATCAGTGAGTCCTTAGGGACTAACTATGGCTACACCTTC
d_gene: TRBD1; len: 14; abundance: .; v_gene: TRBV5-4; j_gene: TRBJ2-5; CDR3aa: CASSQPGQDGTQYF; CDR3nt: TGTGCCAGCAGCCAACCGGGACAGGATGGGACCCAGTACTTC
d_gene: .; len: 15; abundance: few; v_gene: TRBV19; j_gene: TRBJ2-6; CDR3aa: CASSAAGTGLDVLTF; CDR3nt: TGTGCCAGTAGTGCAGCCGGGACGGGCCTCGACGTCCTGACTTTC
d_gene: TRBD1; len: 15; abundance: .; v_gene: TRBV9; j_gene: TRBJ1-2; CDR3aa: CASSDRQGMNYGYTF; CDR3nt: TGTGCCAGCAGCGACAGACAGGGTATGAACTATGGCTACACCTTC
d_gene: TRBD1; len: 15; abundance: few; v_gene: TRBV2; j_gene: TRBJ1-5; CDR3aa: CASNLQGNSNQPQHF; CDR3nt: TGTGCCAGCAATTTACAGGGGAATAGCAATCAGCCCCAGCATTTT
d_gene: .; len: 13; abundance: .; v_gene: TRBV30; j_gene: TRBJ1-3; CDR3aa: CAWQEISGNTIYF; CDR3nt: TGTGCCTGGCAGGAAATCTCTGGAAACACCATATATTTT
d_gene: .; len: 14; abundance: .; v_gene: TRBV7-9; j_gene: TRBJ1-1; CDR3aa: CASSFWGHNTEAFF; CDR3nt: TGTGCCAGCAGCTTTTGGGGACATAACACTGAAGCTTTCTTT
d_gene: .; len: 15; abundance: .; v_gene: TRBV5-1; j_gene: TRBJ2-6; CDR3aa: CASSDRYSGANVLTF; CDR3nt: TGCGCCAGCAGCGACCGCTACTCTGGGGCCAACGTCCTGACTTTC
d_gene: TRBD1; len: 14; abundance: .; v_gene: TRBV5-1; j_gene: TRBJ2-5; CDR3aa: CASSSQGGGETQYF; CDR3nt: TGCGCCAGCAGCAGTCAAGGGGGCGGCGAGACCCAGTACTTC
d_gene: .; len: 12; abundance: .; v_gene: TRBV5-4; j_gene: TRBJ1-1; CDR3aa: CASSSTGNDAFF; CDR3nt: TGTGCCAGCAGCTCAACAGGGAATGACGCTTTCTTT
d_gene: .; len: 14; abundance: .; v_gene: TRBV7-7; j_gene: TRBJ2-2; CDR3aa: CASSRGYNTGELFF; CDR3nt: TGTGCTAGCAGTCGAGGGTATAACACCGGGGAGCTGTTTTTT
d_gene: .; len: 14; abundance: .; v_gene: TRBV7-7; j_gene: TRBJ2-2; CDR3aa: CASSLGSNTGELFF; CDR3nt: TGTGCTAGCAGCTTAGGGTCAAACACCGGGGAGCTGTTTTTT
d_gene: .; len: 14; abundance: .; v_gene: TRBV5-1; j_gene: TRBJ2-5; CDR3aa: CASSLGLGMETQYF; CDR3nt: TGCGCCAGCAGCTTGGGACTAGGGATGGAGACCCAGTACTTC
d_gene: TRBD1; len: 14; abundance: few; v_gene: TRBV30; j_gene: TRBJ1-4; CDR3aa: CAPRKTGTNEKLFF; CDR3nt: TGTGCCCCACGAAAGACAGGGACTAATGAAAAACTGTTTTTT
d_gene: .; len: 16; abundance: many; v_gene: TRBV5-1; j_gene: TRBJ2-6; CDR3aa: CASRTDILPGANVLTF; CDR3nt: TGCGCCAGCAGGACGGACATCCTACCTGGGGCCAACGTCCTGACTTTC
d_gene: TRBD1; len: 15; abundance: few; v_gene: TRBV2; j_gene: TRBJ1-4; CDR3aa: CASSPSTGRSEKLFF; CDR3nt: TGTGCCAGCAGTCCCTCGACAGGGAGGAGTGAAAAACTGTTTTTT
d_gene: .; len: 17; abundance: .; v_gene: TRBV4-3; j_gene: TRBJ2-7; CDR3aa: CASSQDSWGSWVSGQYF; CDR3nt: TGCGCCAGCAGCCAAGATTCGTGGGGGAGCTGGGTAAGCGGGCAGTACTTC
d_gene: .; len: 14; abundance: .; v_gene: TRBV18; j_gene: TRBJ1-2; CDR3aa: CASSPPYSRYGYTF; CDR3nt: TGTGCCAGCTCACCACCATACAGCCGCTATGGCTACACCTTC
d_gene: .; len: 13; abundance: .; v_gene: TRBV6-1; j_gene: TRBJ2-3; CDR3aa: CAIQGWPGDTQYF; CDR3nt: TGTGCCATCCAAGGGTGGCCTGGAGATACGCAGTATTTT
d_gene: TRBD2; len: 18; abundance: few; v_gene: TRBV7-2; j_gene: TRBJ2-5; CDR3aa: CASSFHLTSGGPQETQYF; CDR3nt: TGTGCCAGCAGCTTTCATTTGACTAGCGGGGGCCCACAAGAGACCCAGTACTTC
d_gene: TRBD1; len: 17; abundance: many; v_gene: TRBV4-3; j_gene: TRBJ2-6; CDR3aa: CASSRSSTGRGANVLTF; CDR3nt: TGCGCCAGCAGCCGATCCTCGACAGGGCGAGGGGCCAACGTCCTGACTTTC
d_gene: TRBD1; len: 13; abundance: .; v_gene: TRBV29-1; j_gene: TRBJ2-7; CDR3aa: CSVKQGNSYEQYF; CDR3nt: TGCAGCGTTAAACAGGGGAACTCCTACGAGCAGTACTTC
d_gene: .; len: 11; abundance: .; v_gene: TRBV20-1; j_gene: TRBJ1-5; CDR3aa: CSAGSGQPQHF; CDR3nt: TGCAGTGCCGGGTCTGGTCAGCCCCAGCATTTT
d_gene: .; len: 16; abundance: .; v_gene: TRBV7-2; j_gene: TRBJ1-5; CDR3aa: CASSPTMGYSNQPQHF; CDR3nt: TGTGCCAGCAGCCCCACCATGGGTTATAGCAATCAGCCCCAGCATTTT
d_gene: .; len: 15; abundance: few; v_gene: TRBV18; j_gene: TRBJ1-3; CDR3aa: CASSSSGFSGNTIYF; CDR3nt: TGTGCCAGCTCATCGTCAGGCTTCTCTGGAAACACCATATATTTT
d_gene: .; len: 15; abundance: few; v_gene: TRBV4-1; j_gene: TRBJ2-1; CDR3aa: CASSQEGASNNEQFF; CDR3nt: TGCGCCAGCAGCCAAGAAGGGGCTAGCAACAATGAGCAGTTCTTC
d_gene: TRBD1; len: 14; abundance: .; v_gene: TRBV6-5; j_gene: TRBJ2-3; CDR3aa: CASQRGQGPDTQYF; CDR3nt: TGTGCCAGTCAGCGGGGACAGGGTCCAGATACGCAGTATTTT
d_gene: TRBD1; len: 15; abundance: .; v_gene: TRBV5-4; j_gene: TRBJ1-2; CDR3aa: CASSSPGQAQHGYTF; CDR3nt: TGTGCCAGCAGCTCCCCCGGACAGGCACAGCATGGCTACACCTTC
d_gene: .; len: 12; abundance: few; v_gene: TRBV30; j_gene: TRBJ1-3; CDR3aa: CAWSVLGNTIYF; CDR3nt: TGTGCCTGGAGTGTTCTGGGGAACACCATATATTTT
d_gene: .; len: 16; abundance: few; v_gene: TRBV7-2; j_gene: TRBJ1-6; CDR3aa: CASSVTPGRGRSPLHF; CDR3nt: TGTGCCAGCAGCGTAACCCCCGGACGGGGTAGATCACCCCTCCACTTT
d_gene: .; len: 14; abundance: .; v_gene: TRBV30; j_gene: TRBJ2-3; CDR3aa: CTWSVTASTDTQYF; CDR3nt: TGTACCTGGAGTGTCACAGCTAGCACAGATACGCAGTATTTT
d_gene: .; len: 14; abundance: .; v_gene: TRBV7-2; j_gene: TRBJ2-4; CDR3aa: CASSLDGGKNIQYF; CDR3nt: TGTGCCAGCAGCTTAGACGGGGGCAAAAACATTCAGTACTTC
d_gene: .; len: 15; abundance: .; v_gene: TRBV2; j_gene: TRBJ2-1; CDR3aa: CASSGYGSSYNEQFF; CDR3nt: TGTGCCAGCAGCGGGTACGGTAGCTCCTACAATGAGCAGTTCTTC
d_gene: .; len: 11; abundance: many; v_gene: TRBV28; j_gene: TRBJ2-7; CDR3aa: CASSSRGPQDF; CDR3nt: TGTGCCAGCAGTTCCAGGGGTCCCCAAGACTTC
d_gene: .; len: 12; abundance: few; v_gene: TRBV11-1; j_gene: TRBJ2-7; CDR3aa: CASRSGPSEQYF; CDR3nt: TGTGCCAGCAGGTCGGGCCCCTCCGAGCAGTACTTC
d_gene: TRBD2; len: 17; abundance: few; v_gene: TRBV5-6; j_gene: TRBJ2-2; CDR3aa: CASTLGPQRGDTGELFF; CDR3nt: TGTGCCAGCACCCTCGGCCCCCAGCGGGGAGACACCGGGGAGCTGTTTTTT
d_gene: TRBD2; len: 15; abundance: many; v_gene: TRBV28; j_gene: TRBJ2-3; CDR3aa: CASTTSGPSTDTQYF; CDR3nt: TGTGCCAGCACAACTAGCGGGCCCAGCACAGATACGCAGTATTTT
d_gene: .; len: 15; abundance: few; v_gene: TRBV7-2; j_gene: TRBJ2-3; CDR3aa: CASSLLDSLGDTQYF; CDR3nt: TGTGCCAGCAGCTTACTAGATTCCCTCGGAGATACGCAGTATTTT
d_gene: .; len: 17; abundance: few; v_gene: TRBV7-9; j_gene: TRBJ1-2; CDR3aa: CASSLAGRVQANYGYTF; CDR3nt: TGTGCCAGCAGCTTAGCCGGCAGGGTCCAAGCTAACTATGGCTACACCTTC
d_gene: TRBD2; len: 14; abundance: many; v_gene: TRBV7-2; j_gene: TRBJ2-7; CDR3aa: CASSTGLAAHEQYF; CDR3nt: TGTGCCAGCAGCACTGGACTAGCGGCCCACGAGCAGTACTTC
d_gene: TRBD1; len: 15; abundance: .; v_gene: TRBV4-3; j_gene: TRBJ2-4; CDR3aa: CASSLSETGGNIQYF; CDR3nt: TGCGCCAGCAGCTTGAGTGAGACAGGGGGGAACATTCAGTACTTC
d_gene: .; len: 17; abundance: few; v_gene: TRBV5-4; j_gene: TRBJ2-1; CDR3aa: CASSSPSWGAGANEQFF; CDR3nt: TGTGCCAGCAGCTCCCCTAGTTGGGGGGCCGGGGCGAATGAGCAGTTCTTC
d_gene: TRBD2; len: 16; abundance: .; v_gene: TRBV7-9; j_gene: TRBJ2-1; CDR3aa: CASSLGLAGGDNEQFF; CDR3nt: TGTGCCAGCAGCTTAGGACTAGCGGGAGGGGACAATGAGCAGTTCTTC
d_gene: .; len: 14; abundance: few; v_gene: TRBV2; j_gene: TRBJ1-5; CDR3aa: CASSTARSNQPQHF; CDR3nt: TGTGCCAGCAGTACAGCCAGAAGCAATCAGCCCCAGCATTTT